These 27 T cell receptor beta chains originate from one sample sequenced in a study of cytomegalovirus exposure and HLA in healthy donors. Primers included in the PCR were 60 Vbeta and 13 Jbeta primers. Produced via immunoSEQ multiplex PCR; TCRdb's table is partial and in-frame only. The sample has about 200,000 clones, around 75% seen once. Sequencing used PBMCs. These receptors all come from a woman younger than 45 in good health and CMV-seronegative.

The CDR3 DNA is TGTGCCAGCAGCTCCCTGGGCAATAACTATGGCTACACCTTC. Amino acid sequence: CASSSLGNNYGYTF. The chain joins TRBV7-9 to TRBJ1-2; D is undetermined. With 4 bases removed from V and 1 base from J, the gap between germline ends came to 10 bases. Germline lookup yields CDR1 SEHNR and CDR2 FQNEAQ (reference sequence). The CDR3 is 14 residues long. Full variable domain (outside the CDR3, taken from reference TRBV7-9 and TRBJ1-2): DTGVSQNPRHKITKRGQNVTFRCDPISEHNRLYWYRQTLGQGPEFLTYFQNEAQLEKSRLLSDRFSAERPKGSFSTLEIQRTEQGDSAMYLCASSSLGNNYGYTFGSGTRLTVV.

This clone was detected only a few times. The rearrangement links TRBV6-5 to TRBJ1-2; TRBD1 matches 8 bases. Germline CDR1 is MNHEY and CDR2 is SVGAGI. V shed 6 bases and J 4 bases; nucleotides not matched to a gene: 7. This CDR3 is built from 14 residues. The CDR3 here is CASRNRGVGYGYTF. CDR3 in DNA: TGTGCCAGCAGAAACAGGGGGGTCGGCTATGGCTACACCTTC.

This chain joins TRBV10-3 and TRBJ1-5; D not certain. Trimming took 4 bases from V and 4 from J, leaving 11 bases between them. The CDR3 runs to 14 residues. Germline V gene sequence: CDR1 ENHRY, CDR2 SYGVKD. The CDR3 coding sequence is TGTGCCATCAGTGGCGGGTCACAGAATCAGCCCCAGCATTTT. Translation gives CAISGGSQNQPQHF.

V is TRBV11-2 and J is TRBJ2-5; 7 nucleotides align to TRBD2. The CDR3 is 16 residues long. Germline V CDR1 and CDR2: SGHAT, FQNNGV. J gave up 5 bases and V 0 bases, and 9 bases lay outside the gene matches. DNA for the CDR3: TGTGCCAGCAGCTTAGACCGGCAGGGAGGGGCGGAGACCCAGTACTTC. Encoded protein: CASSLDRQGGAETQYF.

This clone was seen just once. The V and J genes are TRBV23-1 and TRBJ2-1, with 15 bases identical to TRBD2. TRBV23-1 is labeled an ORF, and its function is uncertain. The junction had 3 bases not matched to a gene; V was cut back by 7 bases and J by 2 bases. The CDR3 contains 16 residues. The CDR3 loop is CASTRTSGRAYNEQFF. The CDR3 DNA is TGCGCCAGCACGAGGACTAGCGGGAGGGCCTACAATGAGCAGTTCTTC.

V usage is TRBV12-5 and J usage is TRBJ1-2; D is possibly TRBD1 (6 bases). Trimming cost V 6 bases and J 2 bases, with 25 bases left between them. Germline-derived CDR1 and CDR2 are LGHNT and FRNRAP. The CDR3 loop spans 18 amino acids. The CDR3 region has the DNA TGTGCTAGTGGCCTTGGACAGTTTTATTCTCCCTTAAACTATGGCTACACCTTC. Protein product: CASGLGQFYSPLNYGYTF.

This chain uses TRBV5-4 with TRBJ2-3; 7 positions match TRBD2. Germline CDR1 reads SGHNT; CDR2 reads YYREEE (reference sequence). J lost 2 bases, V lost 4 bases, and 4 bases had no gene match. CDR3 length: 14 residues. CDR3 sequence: CASSPGRNTDTQYF. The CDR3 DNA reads TGTGCCAGCAGCCCCGGGAGGAACACAGATACGCAGTATTTT.

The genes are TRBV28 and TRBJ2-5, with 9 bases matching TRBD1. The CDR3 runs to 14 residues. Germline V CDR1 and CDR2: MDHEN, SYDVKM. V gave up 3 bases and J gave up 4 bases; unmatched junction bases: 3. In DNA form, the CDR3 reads TGTGCCAGCAGTTTGTTGACAGGGGGAGAGACCCAGTACTTC. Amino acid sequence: CASSLLTGGETQYF.

CDR3 in amino acids: CASSSPIRGLTEAFF. In DNA, the CDR3 is TGTGCCAGCAGCTCCCCTATCAGGGGCCTAACTGAAGCTTTCTTT. The rearrangement joins TRBV13 to TRBJ1-1, with a weak D call TRBD1 (6 bases). The germline gives CDR1 PRHDT, CDR2 FYEKMQ (reference sequence). V was shortened by 4 bases and J by 5 bases, with 17 bases between the two germline ends. The CDR3 sequence is 15 residues long.

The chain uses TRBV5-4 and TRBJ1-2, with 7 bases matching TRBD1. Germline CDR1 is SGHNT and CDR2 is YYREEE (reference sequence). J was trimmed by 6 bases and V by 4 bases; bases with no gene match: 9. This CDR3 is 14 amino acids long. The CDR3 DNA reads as TGTGCCAGCAGCCCGGACAGGTTTACGGATGGCTACACCTTC. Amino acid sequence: CASSPDRFTDGYTF.

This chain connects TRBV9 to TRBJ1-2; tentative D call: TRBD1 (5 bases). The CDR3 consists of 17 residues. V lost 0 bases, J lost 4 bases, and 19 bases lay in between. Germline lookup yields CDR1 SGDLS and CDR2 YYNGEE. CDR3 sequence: CASSVALEGSYFYGYTF. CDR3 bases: TGTGCCAGCAGCGTAGCTTTGGAGGGGTCCTACTTCTATGGCTACACCTTC. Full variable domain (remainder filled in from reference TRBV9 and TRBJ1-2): DSGVTQTPKHLITATGQRVTLRCSPRSGDLSVYWYQQSLDQGLQFLIQYYNGEERAKGNILERFSAQQFPDLHSELNLSSLELGDSALYFCASSVALEGSYFYGYTFGSGTRLTVV.

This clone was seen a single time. For the CDR3, the DNA is TGTGCCAGTAGTACGCGAAGCTCTGGGGCCAACGTCCTGACTTTC. Protein product: CASSTRSSGANVLTF. V gene TRBV19 combines with J gene TRBJ2-6, with D hard to call. The V gene's germline CDR1 is LNHDA and CDR2 SQIVND (reference sequence). V lost 4 bases and J 0 bases, leaving 7 bases between the germline ends. CDR3 length equals 15 residues.

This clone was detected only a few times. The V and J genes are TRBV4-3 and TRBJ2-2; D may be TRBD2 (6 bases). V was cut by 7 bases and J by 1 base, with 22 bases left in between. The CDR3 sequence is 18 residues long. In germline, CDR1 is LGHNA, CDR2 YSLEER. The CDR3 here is CASTPWVRAGQNTGELFF. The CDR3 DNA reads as TGCGCCAGCACCCCGTGGGTGAGGGCGGGGCAGAACACCGGGGAGCTGTTTTTT.

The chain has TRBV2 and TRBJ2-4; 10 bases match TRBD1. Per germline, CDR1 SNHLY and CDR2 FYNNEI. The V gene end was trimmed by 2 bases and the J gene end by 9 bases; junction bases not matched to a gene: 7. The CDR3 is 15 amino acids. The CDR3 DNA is TGTGCCAGCAGTGAACGACAGGGGGCGCTTCCCATTCAGTACTTC. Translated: CASSERQGALPIQYF. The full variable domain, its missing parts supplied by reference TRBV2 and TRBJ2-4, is EPEVTQTPSHQVTQMGQEVILRCVPISNHLYFYWYRQILGQKVEFLVSFYNNEISEKSEIFDDQFSVERPDGSNFTLKIRSTKLEDSAMYFCASSERQGALPIQYFGAGTRLSVL.

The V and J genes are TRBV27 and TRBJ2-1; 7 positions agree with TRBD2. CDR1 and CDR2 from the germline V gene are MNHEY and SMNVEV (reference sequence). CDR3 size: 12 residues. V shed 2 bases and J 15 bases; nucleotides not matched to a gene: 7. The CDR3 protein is CASSLTGGSRFF. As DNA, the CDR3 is TGTGCCAGCAGTTTAACAGGCGGGAGTAGGTTCTTC.

The CDR3 region is CASSLRGGRDTQYF. The CDR3 DNA reads TGTGCCAGCAGCTTACGGGGGGGGCGAGATACGCAGTATTTT. The chain carries TRBV7-3 and TRBJ2-3; TRBD2 aligns across 8 bases. CDR1 is SGHTA, CDR2 FQGTGA, per germline. The CDR3 runs to 14 residues. V lost 2 bases and J lost 5; bases outside the gene matches: 3.

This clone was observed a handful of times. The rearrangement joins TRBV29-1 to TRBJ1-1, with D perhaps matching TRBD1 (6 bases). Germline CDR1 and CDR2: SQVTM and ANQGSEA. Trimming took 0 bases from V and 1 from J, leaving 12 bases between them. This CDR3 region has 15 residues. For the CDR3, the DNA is TGCAGCGTTGAAGATTGGGACATCCAGAACACTGAAGCTTTCTTT. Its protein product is CSVEDWDIQNTEAFF. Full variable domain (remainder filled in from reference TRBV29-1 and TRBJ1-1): SAVISQKPSRDICQRGTSLTIQCQVDSQVTMMFWYRQQPGQSLTLIATANQGSEATYESGFVIDKFPISRPNLTFSTLTVSNMSPEDSSIYLCSVEDWDIQNTEAFFGQGTRLTVV.

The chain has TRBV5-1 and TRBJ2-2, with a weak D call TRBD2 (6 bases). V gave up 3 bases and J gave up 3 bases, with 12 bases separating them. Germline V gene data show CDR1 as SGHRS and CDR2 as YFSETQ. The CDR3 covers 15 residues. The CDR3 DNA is TGCGCCAGCAGCTGGTCGACTAGTGACACCGGGGAGCTGTTTTTT. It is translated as CASSWSTSDTGELFF.

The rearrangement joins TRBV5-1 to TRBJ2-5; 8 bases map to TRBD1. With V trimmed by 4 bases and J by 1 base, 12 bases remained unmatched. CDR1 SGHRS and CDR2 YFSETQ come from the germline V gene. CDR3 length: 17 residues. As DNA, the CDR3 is TGCGCCAGCAGCCCCAGTATGTCCAGGGGGCTCCAAGAGACCCAGTACTTC. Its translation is CASSPSMSRGLQETQYF.

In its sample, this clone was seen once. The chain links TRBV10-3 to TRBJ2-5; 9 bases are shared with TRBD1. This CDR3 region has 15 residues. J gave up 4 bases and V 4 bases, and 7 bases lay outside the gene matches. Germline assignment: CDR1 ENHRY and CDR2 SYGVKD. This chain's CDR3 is CAISAGQGTGETQYF. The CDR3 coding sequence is TGTGCCATCAGTGCGGGACAGGGAACGGGAGAGACCCAGTACTTC.

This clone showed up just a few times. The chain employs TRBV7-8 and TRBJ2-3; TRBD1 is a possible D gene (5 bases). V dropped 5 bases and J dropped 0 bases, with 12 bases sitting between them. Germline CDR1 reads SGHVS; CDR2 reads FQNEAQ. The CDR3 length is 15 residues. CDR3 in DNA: TGTGCCAGCAGCCAAGGGGATCCCAGCACAGATACGCAGTATTTT. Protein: CASSQGDPSTDTQYF.

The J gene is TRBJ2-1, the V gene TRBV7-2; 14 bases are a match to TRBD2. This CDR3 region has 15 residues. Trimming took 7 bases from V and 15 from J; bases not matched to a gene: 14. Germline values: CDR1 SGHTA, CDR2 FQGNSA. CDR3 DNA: TGTGCCAGCAACGACCAGGGACTAGCGGGAGAATCGTGGTTCTTC. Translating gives CASNDQGLAGESWFF.

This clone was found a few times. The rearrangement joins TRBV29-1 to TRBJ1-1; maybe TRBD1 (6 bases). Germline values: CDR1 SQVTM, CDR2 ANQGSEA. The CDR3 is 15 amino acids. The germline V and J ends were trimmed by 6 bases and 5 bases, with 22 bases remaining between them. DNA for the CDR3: TGCAGCGTGAGGGGGGGCGCCCGGGCAGCGACTGAAGCTTTCTTT. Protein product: CSVRGGARAATEAFF.

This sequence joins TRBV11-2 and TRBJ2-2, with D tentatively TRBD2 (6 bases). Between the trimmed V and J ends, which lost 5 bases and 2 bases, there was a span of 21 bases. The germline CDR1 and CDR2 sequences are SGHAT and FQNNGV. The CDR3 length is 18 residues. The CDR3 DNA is TGTGCCAGCAGCCCCCGGGAGCTAGGGAGAACCAACACCGGGGAGCTGTTTTTT. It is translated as CASSPRELGRTNTGELFF.

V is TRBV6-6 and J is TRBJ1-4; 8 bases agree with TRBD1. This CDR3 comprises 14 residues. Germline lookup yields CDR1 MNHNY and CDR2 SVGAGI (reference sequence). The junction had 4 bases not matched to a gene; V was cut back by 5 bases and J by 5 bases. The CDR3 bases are TGTGCCAGCAGTGACTACAGGGGGAATGAAAAACTGTTTTTT. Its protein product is CASSDYRGNEKLFF.

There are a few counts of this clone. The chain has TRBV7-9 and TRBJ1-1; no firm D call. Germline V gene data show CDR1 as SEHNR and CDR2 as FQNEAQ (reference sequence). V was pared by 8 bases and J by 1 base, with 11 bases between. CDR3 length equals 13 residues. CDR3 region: CASGQQRNTEAFF. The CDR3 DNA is TGTGCCAGCGGCCAACAGAGGAACACTGAAGCTTTCTTT. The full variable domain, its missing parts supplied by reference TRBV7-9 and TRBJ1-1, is DTGVSQNPRHKITKRGQNVTFRCDPISEHNRLYWYRQTLGQGPEFLTYFQNEAQLEKSRLLSDRFSAERPKGSFSTLEIQRTEQGDSAMYLCASGQQRNTEAFFGQGTRLTVV.

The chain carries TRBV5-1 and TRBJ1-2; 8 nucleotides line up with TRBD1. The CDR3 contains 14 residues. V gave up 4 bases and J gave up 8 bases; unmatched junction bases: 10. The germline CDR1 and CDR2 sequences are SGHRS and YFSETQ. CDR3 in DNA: TGCGCCAGCAGCCCGGGGCAGGGGGCGTGGGGCTACACCTTC. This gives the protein CASSPGQGAWGYTF.